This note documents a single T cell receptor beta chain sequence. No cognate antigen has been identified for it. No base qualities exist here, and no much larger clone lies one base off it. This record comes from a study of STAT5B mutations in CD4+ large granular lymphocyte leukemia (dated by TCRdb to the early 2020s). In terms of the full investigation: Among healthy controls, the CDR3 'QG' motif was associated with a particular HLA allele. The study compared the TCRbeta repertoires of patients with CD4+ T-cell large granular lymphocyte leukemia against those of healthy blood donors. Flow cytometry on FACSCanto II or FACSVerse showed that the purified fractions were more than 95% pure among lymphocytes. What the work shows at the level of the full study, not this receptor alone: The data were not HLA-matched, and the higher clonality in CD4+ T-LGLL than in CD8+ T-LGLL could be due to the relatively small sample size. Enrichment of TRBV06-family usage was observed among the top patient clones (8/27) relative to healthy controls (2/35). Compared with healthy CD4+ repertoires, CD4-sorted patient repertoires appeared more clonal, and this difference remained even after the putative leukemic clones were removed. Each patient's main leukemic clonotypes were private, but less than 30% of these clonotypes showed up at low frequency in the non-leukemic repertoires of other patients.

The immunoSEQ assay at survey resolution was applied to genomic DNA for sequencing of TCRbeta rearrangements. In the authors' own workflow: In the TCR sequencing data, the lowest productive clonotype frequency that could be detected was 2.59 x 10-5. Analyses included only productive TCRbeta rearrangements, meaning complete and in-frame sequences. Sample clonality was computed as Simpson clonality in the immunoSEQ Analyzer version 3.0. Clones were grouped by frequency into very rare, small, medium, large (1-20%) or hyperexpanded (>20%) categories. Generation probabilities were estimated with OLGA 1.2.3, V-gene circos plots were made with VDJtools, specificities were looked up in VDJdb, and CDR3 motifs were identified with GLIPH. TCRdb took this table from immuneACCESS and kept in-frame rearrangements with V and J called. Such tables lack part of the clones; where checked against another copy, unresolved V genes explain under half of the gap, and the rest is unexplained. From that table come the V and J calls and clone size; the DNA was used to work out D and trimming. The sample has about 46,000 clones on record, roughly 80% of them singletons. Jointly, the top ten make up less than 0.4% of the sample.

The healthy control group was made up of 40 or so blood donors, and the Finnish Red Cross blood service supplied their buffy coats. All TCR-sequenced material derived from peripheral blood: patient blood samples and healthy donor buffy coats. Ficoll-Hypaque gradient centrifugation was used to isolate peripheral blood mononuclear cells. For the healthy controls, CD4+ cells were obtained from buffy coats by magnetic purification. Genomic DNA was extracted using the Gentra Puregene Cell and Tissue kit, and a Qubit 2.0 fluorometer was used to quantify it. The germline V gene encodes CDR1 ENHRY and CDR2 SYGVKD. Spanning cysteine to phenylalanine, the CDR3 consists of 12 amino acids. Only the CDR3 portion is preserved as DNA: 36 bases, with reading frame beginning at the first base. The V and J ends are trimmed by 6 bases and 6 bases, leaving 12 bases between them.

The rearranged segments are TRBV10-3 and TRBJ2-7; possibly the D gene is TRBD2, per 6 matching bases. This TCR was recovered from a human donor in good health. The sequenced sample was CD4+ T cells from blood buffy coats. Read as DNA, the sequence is TGTGCCATCAGCCCCAAGGGACTCGAGCAGTACTTC. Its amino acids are CAISPKGLEQYF.